The rows below give T cell receptor beta chains drawn from one sample of a study of blood T cell repertoires in COVID-19. Clones were sequenced by immunoSEQ multiplex PCR, and TCRdb holds only the in-frame ones, with some missing. The sample lists around 200,000 clones, around 83% occurring once. Sequenced sample: peripheral blood. Every receptor here comes from a man aged 35-49 years with active or convalescent COVID-19. The CDR3 runs from the conserved cysteine through the conserved F or W. A D gene is named only where the DNA matches it firmly. Rows give clone size only sometimes, using once, few, many, or a class for an expanded clone.

j_gene | abundance | v_gene | d_gene | CDR3nt | CDR3aa
TRBJ2-5 | - | TRBV25-1 | TRBD2 | TGTGCCAGCAGTGAATCGGGGAGCGGGACTCAAGAGACCCAGTACTTC | CASSESGSGTQETQYF
TRBJ2-5 | - | TRBV6-5 | TRBD2 | TGTGCCAGCAGCGGGACTAGCAGGCAAGAGACCCAGTACTTC | CASSGTSRQETQYF
TRBJ1-1 | once | TRBV2 | - | TGTGCCAGCAGTGCCCTGACGGAGGGGACTGAAGCTTTCTTT | CASSALTEGTEAFF
TRBJ1-6 | - | TRBV18 | - | TGTGCCAGCTCACCCGACAGGAGTGGCTCACCCCTCCACTTT | CASSPDRSGSPLHF
TRBJ2-7 | few | TRBV6-2/TRBV6-3 | - | TGTGCCAGCAGTTACGGGCGGGCCTACGAGCAGTACTTC | CASSYGRAYEQYF
TRBJ1-1 | - | TRBV11-3 | - | TGTGCCAGCACCGGAAGAGGCACTGAAGCTTTCTTT | CASTGRGTEAFF
TRBJ2-5 | - | TRBV19 | - | TGTGCCAGTAGTTCGGGTCTCGAGACCCAGTACTTC | CASSSGLETQYF
TRBJ2-3 | once | TRBV27 | - | TGTGCCAGCAGTCCAGGGGTTGGGAGCGATCGCACAGATACGCAGTATTTT | CASSPGVGSDRTDTQYF
TRBJ2-1 | - | TRBV27 | - | TGTGCCAGCAGTTTATCGCCGGGTAGGTCTGAGCAGTTCTTC | CASSLSPGRSEQFF
TRBJ1-3 | once | TRBV30 | - | TGTGCCTGGAGTGGTAATCTCGGAAACACCATATATTTT | CAWSGNLGNTIYF
TRBJ2-7 | few | TRBV18 | TRBD1 | TGTGCCAGCTCGCAGAACGACAGGGGGGCGGTATCCGAGCAGTACTTC | CASSQNDRGAVSEQYF
TRBJ1-2 | - | TRBV6-6 | TRBD1 | TGTGCCAGCAGTTTAGGACAGGACCGAAACTATGGCTACACCTTC | CASSLGQDRNYGYTF
TRBJ1-2 | - | TRBV28 | - | TGTGCCAGCAGTTGGGGGGGAAACTATGGCTACACCTTC | CASSWGGNYGYTF
TRBJ1-5 | - | TRBV18 | - | TGTGCCAGCTCCCTAAGTCGAAGCAATCAGCCCCAGCATTTT | CASSLSRSNQPQHF
TRBJ1-2 | - | TRBV15 | - | TGTGCCACCCCCACCCGTACGGCTAACTATGGCTACACCTTC | CATPTRTANYGYTF
TRBJ2-7 | - | TRBV10-1 | TRBD2 | TGCGCCAGCAGTGAGTCCCCCACAGCGGGGCAGCAGTACTTC | CASSESPTAGQQYF
TRBJ2-1 | once | TRBV5-8 | TRBD2 | TGTGCCAGCAGCCCGGGACTAGCGGGAACCAATGAGCAGTTCTTC | CASSPGLAGTNEQFF
TRBJ1-5 | - | TRBV28 | TRBD1 | TGTGCCAGCTCTTGGGGGCAGGGGGCACAGCCCCAGCATTTT | CASSWGQGAQPQHF
TRBJ2-5 | - | TRBV7-9 | - | TGTGCCAGCAGCTTAAGGGGAAATCCCGGTCAAGAGACCCAGTACTTC | CASSLRGNPGQETQYF
TRBJ2-2 | - | TRBV30 | - | TGTGCCTGGAGTGTAGTTGGGGGAGGCGCTACCGGGGAGCTGTTTTTT | CAWSVVGGGATGELFF
TRBJ2-2 | - | TRBV5-5 | TRBD2 | TGTGCCAGCAGCTTGGCGACTAGCGCTCGCGGCGGGGAGCTGTTTTTT | CASSLATSARGGELFF
TRBJ1-1 | - | TRBV27 | TRBD1 | TGTGCCAGCACCCTATCAGGACAGGGAGGGGCTGAAGCTTTCTTT | CASTLSGQGGAEAFF
TRBJ1-3 | - | TRBV7-2 | - | TGTGCCAGCAGCTTAAATCCCACTTACTCTGGAAACACCATATATTTT | CASSLNPTYSGNTIYF
TRBJ1-1 | - | TRBV19 | - | TGTGCCAGTAGTCAGGGGCTAGGCACTGAAGCTTTCTTT | CASSQGLGTEAFF
TRBJ1-2 | - | TRBV5-4 | TRBD1 | TGTGCCAGCAGCTTGGATGTCGGACAGGGCTATGGCTACACCTTC | CASSLDVGQGYGYTF
TRBJ1-1 | - | TRBV18 | TRBD1 | TGTGCCAGCTCACCAAGGGGACAGGGCGCGAACACTGAAGCTTTCTTT | CASSPRGQGANTEAFF
TRBJ1-5 | - | TRBV24-1 | TRBD1 | TGTGCCACCAGTGGACAGGGTCTCTTACAGCCCCAGCATTTT | CATSGQGLLQPQHF
TRBJ2-1 | - | TRBV10-1 | - | TGCGCCAGCAGAGGGGCTAGTGTGGCCTACAATGAGCAGTTCTTC | CASRGASVAYNEQFF
TRBJ1-1 | - | TRBV6-5 | - | TGTGCCAGCAGTTATTGGGGGGACTTGAGCACTGAAGCTTTCTTT | CASSYWGDLSTEAFF
TRBJ2-1 | - | TRBV19 | TRBD2 | TGTGCCAGTGGGCGGGGGGCTACTTACAATGAGCAGTTCTTC | CASGRGATYNEQFF
TRBJ2-7 | - | TRBV4-1 | - | TGCGCCAGCAGCCAAGCGGACTTCCGACGACCCAGCTCCTACGAGCAGTACTTC | CASSQADFRRPSSYEQYF
TRBJ2-1 | - | TRBV5-1 | TRBD2 | TGCGCCAGCAGCTACTCCCCGCCGGGACTAGCGGGATCGGACTCCAATGAGCAGTTCTTC | CASSYSPPGLAGSDSNEQFF
TRBJ1-1 | - | TRBV11-2 | - | TGTGCCAGCAGCCTATTCCAGGGGAACACTGAAGCTTTCTTT | CASSLFQGNTEAFF
TRBJ1-4 | - | TRBV5-1 | - | TGCGCCAGCAGCTCTAACAGGGTGGCAACTAATGAAAAACTGTTTTTT | CASSSNRVATNEKLFF
TRBJ2-5 | - | TRBV7-3 | TRBD1 | TGTGCCAGCAGCCCGGGACAGAAAGAGACCCAGTACTTC | CASSPGQKETQYF
TRBJ1-2 | once | TRBV7-8 | TRBD1 | TGTGCCAGCAGCCTAAGAGACAGGGACTATGGCTACACCTTC | CASSLRDRDYGYTF
TRBJ2-7 | - | TRBV7-9 | TRBD1 | TGTGCCAGCAGCATCTACAGGGGGCTTAGCTCCTACGAGCAGTACTTC | CASSIYRGLSSYEQYF